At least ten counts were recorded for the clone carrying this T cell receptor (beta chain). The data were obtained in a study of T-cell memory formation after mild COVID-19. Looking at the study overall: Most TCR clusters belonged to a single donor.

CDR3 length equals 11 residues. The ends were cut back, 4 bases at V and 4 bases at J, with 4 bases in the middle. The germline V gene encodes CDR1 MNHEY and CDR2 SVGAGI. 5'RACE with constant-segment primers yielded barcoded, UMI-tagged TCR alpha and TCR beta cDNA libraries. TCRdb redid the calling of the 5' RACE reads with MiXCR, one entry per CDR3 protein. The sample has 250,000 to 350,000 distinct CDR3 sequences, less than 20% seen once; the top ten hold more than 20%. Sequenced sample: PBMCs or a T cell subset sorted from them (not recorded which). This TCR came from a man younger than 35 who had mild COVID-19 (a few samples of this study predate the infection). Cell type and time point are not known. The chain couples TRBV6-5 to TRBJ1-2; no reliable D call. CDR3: CASSSVYGYTF. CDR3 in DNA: TGTGCCAGCAGTTCCGTCTATGGCTACACCTTC.